This is a list of T cell receptor beta chains from one sample in a study of control samples from healthy donors and cancer patients. Measured with immunoSEQ multiplex PCR; TCRdb has only the in-frame clones, and not every one. The sample lists tens of thousands of clones, 75% to 90% occurring once. Material: PBMCs. These receptors originate from a woman aged 45 to 65 with lung cancer. Both conserved end residues are part of each CDR3. A D gene is named only where the DNA matches it firmly. The listing skips clone size in some rows; elsewhere it reads once, few, many or a size class.

j_gene | v_gene | abundance | len | d_gene | CDR3aa | CDR3nt
TRBJ2-1 | TRBV11-3 | once | 13 | - | CASSLLGDNEQFF | TGTGCCAGCAGCTTATTAGGGGACAATGAGCAGTTCTTC
TRBJ1-2 | TRBV3-1/TRBV3-2 | - | 16 | - | CASSPLRRAGKGGYTF | TGCGCCAGCAGCCCCCTTAGGCGGGCAGGGAAGGGTGGCTACACCTTC
TRBJ2-7 | TRBV13 | once | 12 | - | CASSLRGYEQYF | TGTGCCAGCAGCTTACGGGGCTACGAGCAGTACTTC
TRBJ1-2 | TRBV5-6 | - | 15 | - | CASSVGSYGYYGYTF | TGTGCCAGCAGCGTCGGGAGTTACGGCTACTATGGCTACACCTTC
TRBJ2-7 | TRBV6-2/TRBV6-3 | - | 13 | TRBD1 | CASSSDRVSEQYF | TGTGCCAGCAGCTCCGACAGGGTGAGCGAGCAGTACTTC
TRBJ1-6 | TRBV19 | - | 8 | - | CASAPLHF | TGTGCCAGTGCCCCCCTCCACTTT
TRBJ1-4 | TRBV19 | - | 15 | - | CASRYRDKPNEKLFF | TGTGCCAGTAGGTACCGGGACAAACCTAATGAAAAACTGTTTTTT
TRBJ1-3 | TRBV5-1 | - | 15 | TRBD1 | CASSSTGVSGNTIYF | TGCGCCAGCAGCTCGACAGGGGTCTCCGGAAACACCATATATTTT
TRBJ1-2 | TRBV5-1 | - | 15 | - | CASSLVAGTGAGYTF | TGCGCCAGCAGCTTGGTCGCCGGGACCGGGGCCGGCTACACCTTC
TRBJ1-1 | TRBV7-9 | - | 14 | - | CASSLLDQNTEAFF | TGTGCCAGCAGCCTCCTTGACCAGAACACTGAAGCTTTCTTT
TRBJ1-3 | TRBV10-3 | - | 16 | - | CAISESGVRSGNTIYF | TGTGCCATCAGTGAGTCCGGTGTCCGCTCTGGAAACACCATATATTTT
TRBJ2-7 | TRBV18 | - | 16 | TRBD1 | CASSPSRGQGAYEQYF | TGTGCCAGCTCACCATCAAGGGGACAGGGGGCGTACGAGCAGTACTTC
TRBJ2-6 | TRBV6-2/TRBV6-3 | few | 17 | - | CASSPGRTDSGANVLTF | TGTGCCAGCAGCCCTGGCCGGACAGACTCTGGGGCCAACGTCCTGACTTTC
TRBJ1-1 | TRBV5-6 | - | 14 | TRBD1 | CASSRQGMNTEAFF | TGTGCCAGCAGCCGACAGGGGATGAACACTGAAGCTTTCTTT
TRBJ1-5 | TRBV3-1/TRBV3-2 | medium-sized | 15 | - | CASSQNTGGTQPQHF | TGTGCCAGCAGCCAAAACACGGGGGGAACTCAGCCCCAGCATTTT
TRBJ2-4 | TRBV19 | - | 16 | - | CASSRLGGEAKNIQYF | TGTGCCAGTAGTCGGTTAGGGGGAGAAGCCAAAAACATTCAGTACTTC
TRBJ2-3 | TRBV19 | - | 15 | TRBD1 | CASRLDRGVTDTQYF | TGTGCCAGTAGGCTCGACAGGGGGGTCACAGATACGCAGTATTTT
TRBJ2-7 | TRBV6-5 | - | 13 | TRBD1 | CASRTGARGEQYF | TGTGCCAGTCGGACAGGGGCCCGGGGCGAGCAGTACTTC
TRBJ2-7 | TRBV29-1 | - | 12 | - | CSVQDGVYEQYF | TGCAGCGTTCAGGACGGAGTCTACGAGCAGTACTTC
TRBJ2-3 | TRBV6-6 | - | 12 | TRBD1 | CASRQGTDTQYF | TGTGCCAGCAGACAGGGGACAGATACGCAGTATTTT
TRBJ1-2 | TRBV6-1 | - | 15 | - | CASSDRGEQSGGYTF | TGTGCCAGCAGTGACAGGGGCGAGCAGTCGGGTGGCTACACCTTC
TRBJ1-5 | TRBV12-3/TRBV12-4 | - | 13 | - | CASSLQGNQPQHF | TGTGCCAGCAGTTTACAGGGTAACCAGCCCCAGCATTTT
TRBJ2-3 | TRBV7-8 | - | 17 | TRBD1 | CASSPRTGGYWTDTQYF | TGTGCCAGCAGCCCTCGGACAGGGGGATATTGGACAGATACGCAGTATTTT
TRBJ2-7 | TRBV4-2 | - | 15 | - | CASQPELGGRYEQYF | TGTGCCAGCCAACCTGAGTTAGGGGGACGCTACGAGCAGTACTTC